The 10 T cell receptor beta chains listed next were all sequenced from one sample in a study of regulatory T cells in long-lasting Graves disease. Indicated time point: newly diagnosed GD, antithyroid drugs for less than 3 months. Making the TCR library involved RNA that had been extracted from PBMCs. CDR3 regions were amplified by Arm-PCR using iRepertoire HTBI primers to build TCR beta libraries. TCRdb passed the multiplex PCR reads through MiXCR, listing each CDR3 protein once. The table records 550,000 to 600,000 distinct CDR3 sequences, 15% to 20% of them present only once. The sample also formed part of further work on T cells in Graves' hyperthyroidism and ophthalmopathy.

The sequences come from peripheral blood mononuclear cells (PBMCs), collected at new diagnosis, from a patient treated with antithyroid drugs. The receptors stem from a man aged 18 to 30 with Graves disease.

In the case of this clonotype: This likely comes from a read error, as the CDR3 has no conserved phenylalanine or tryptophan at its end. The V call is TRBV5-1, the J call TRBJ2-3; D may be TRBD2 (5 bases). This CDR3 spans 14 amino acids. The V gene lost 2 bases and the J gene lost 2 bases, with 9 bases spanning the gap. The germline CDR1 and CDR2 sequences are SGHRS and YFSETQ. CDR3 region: CASSFTGNTDTQYL. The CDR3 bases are TGCGCCAGCAGCTTCACGGGAAACACAGATACGCAGTATCTT.

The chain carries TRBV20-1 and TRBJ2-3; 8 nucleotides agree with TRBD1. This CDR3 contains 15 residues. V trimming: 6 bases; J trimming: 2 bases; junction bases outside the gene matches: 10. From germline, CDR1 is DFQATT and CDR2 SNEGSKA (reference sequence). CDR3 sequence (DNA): TGCAGTGCCCCGACAGGGGCAGCTATCACAGATACGCAGTATTTT. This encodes CSAPTGAAITDTQYF.

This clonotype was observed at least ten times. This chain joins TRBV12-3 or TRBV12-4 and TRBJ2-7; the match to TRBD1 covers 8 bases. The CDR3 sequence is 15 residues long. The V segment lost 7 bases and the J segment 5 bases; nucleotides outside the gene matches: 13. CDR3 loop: CASTHDRGLKNEQYF. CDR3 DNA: TGTGCCAGCACCCATGACAGGGGCCTTAAAAACGAGCAGTACTTC.

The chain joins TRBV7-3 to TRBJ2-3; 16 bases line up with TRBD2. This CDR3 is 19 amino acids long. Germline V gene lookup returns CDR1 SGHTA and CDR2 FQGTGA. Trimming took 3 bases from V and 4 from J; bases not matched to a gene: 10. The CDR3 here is CASSLVLGLAGGLADTQYF. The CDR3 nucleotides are TGTGCCAGCAGCTTGGTACTGGGACTAGCGGGAGGGTTGGCAGATACGCAGTATTTT.

The CDR3 sequence is CASTPAGVANTGELFF. In nucleotides, the CDR3 is TGCGCCAGCACCCCGGCCGGGGTAGCGAACACCGGGGAGCTGTTTTTT. The rearrangement joins TRBV5-1 to TRBJ2-2; D may be TRBD2 (5 bases). V lost 6 bases and J 0 bases, leaving 15 bases between the germline ends. The CDR3 loop spans 16 amino acids. Germline loops: CDR1 SGHRS, CDR2 YFSETQ. Drawing the rest from reference TRBV5-1 and TRBJ2-2, the complete variable domain is KAGVTQTPRYLIKTRGQQVTLSCSPISGHRSVSWYQQTPGQGLQFLFEYFSETQRNKGNFPGRFSGRQFSNSRSEMNVSTLELGDSALYLCASTPAGVANTGELFFGEGSRLTVL.

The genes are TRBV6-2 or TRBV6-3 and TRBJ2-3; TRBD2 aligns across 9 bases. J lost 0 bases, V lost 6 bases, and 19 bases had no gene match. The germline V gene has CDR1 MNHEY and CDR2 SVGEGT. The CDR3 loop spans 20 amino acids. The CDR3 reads CASSGGGGSGSFSSTDTQYF. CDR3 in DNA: TGTGCCAGCAGCGGGGGGGGTGGTAGCGGGAGTTTCAGTAGCACAGATACGCAGTATTTT.

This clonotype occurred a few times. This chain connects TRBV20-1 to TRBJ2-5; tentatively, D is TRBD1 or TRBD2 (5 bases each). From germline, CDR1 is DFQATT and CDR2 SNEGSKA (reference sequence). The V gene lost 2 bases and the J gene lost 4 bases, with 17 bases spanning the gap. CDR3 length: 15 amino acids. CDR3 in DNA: TGCAGTGCTAGATCGGGGCTATGGGGCGGAGAGACCCAGTACTTC. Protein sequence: CSARSGLWGGETQYF.

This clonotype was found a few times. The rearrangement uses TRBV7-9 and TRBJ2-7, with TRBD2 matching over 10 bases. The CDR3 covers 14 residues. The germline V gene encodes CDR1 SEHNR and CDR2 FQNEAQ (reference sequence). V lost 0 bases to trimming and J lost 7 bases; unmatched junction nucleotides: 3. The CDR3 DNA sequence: TGTGCCAGCAGCTTAGCTAGCGGGAGGATGGAGCAGTACTTC. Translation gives CASSLASGRMEQYF.

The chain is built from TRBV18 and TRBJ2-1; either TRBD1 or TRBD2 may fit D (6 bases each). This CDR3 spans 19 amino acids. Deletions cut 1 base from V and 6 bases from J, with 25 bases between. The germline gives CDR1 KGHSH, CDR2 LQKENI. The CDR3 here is CASSPQGYLPEEGGNEQFF. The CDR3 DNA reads TGTGCCAGCTCACCACAGGGTTATCTTCCGGAGGAGGGGGGCAATGAGCAGTTCTTC.

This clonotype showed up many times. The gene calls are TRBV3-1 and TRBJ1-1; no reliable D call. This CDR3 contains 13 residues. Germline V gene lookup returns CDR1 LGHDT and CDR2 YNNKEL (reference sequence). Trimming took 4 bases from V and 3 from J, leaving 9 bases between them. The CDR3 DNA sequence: TGTGCCAGCAGCCCGGACGGTTACACTGAAGCTTTCTTT. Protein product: CASSPDGYTEAFF.